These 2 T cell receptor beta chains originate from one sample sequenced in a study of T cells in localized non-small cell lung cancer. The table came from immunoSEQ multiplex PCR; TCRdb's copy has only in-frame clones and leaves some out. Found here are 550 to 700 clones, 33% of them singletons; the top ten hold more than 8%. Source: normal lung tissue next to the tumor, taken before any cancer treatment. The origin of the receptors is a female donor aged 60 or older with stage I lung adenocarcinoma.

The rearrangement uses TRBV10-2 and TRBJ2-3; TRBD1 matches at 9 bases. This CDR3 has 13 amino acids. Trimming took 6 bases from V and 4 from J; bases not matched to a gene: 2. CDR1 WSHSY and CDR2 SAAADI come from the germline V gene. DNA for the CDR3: TGCGCCAGCAGACAGGGGGCCTCAGATACGCAGTATTTT. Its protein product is CASRQGASDTQYF.

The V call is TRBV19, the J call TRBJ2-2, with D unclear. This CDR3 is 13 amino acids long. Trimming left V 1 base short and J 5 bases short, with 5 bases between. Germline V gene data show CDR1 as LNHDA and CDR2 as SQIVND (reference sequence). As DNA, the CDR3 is TGTGCCAGTAGTATAGGGGGAACCGGGGAGCTGTTTTTT. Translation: CASSIGGTGELFF.